This entry is about one T cell receptor (beta chain). This sample is drawn from a study of control samples from healthy donors and cancer patients. The protocol was immunoSEQ multiplex PCR, while the TCRdb copy is restricted to in-frame clones and leaves out a portion. The table records 75,000 to 95,000 clones, approximately 90% of them present only once. The CDR3 spans 16 residues. The trim removed 4 bases at V and 2 bases at J, leaving 8 bases unmatched. From germline, CDR1 is LGHDT and CDR2 YNNKEL (reference sequence). The chain combines TRBV3-1 (or the pseudogene TRBV3-2) with TRBJ1-3, with 7 bases matching TRBD1. Sample: blood. The sequence was collected from a woman under 30 in good health. CDR3 nucleotides: TGTGCCAGCAGCCCCGCTTTGACAGGGACTGGAAACACCATATATTTT. Translating gives CASSPALTGTGNTIYF.